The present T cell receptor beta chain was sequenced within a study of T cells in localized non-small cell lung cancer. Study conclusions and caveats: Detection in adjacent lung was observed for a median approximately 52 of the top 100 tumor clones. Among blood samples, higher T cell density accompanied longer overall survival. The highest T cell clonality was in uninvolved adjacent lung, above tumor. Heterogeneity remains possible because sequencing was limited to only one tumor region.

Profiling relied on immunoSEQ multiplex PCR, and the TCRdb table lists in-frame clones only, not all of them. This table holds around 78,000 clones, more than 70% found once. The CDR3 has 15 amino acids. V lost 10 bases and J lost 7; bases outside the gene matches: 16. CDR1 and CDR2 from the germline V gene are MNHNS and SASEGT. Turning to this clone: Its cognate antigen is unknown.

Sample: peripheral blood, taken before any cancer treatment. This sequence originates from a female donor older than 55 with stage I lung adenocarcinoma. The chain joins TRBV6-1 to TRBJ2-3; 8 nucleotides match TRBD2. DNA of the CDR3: TGTGCCACCCTGCCGGGGCGGGAGGTGGCGAATACGCAGTATTTT. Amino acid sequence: CATLPGREVANTQYF.